These 15 T cell receptor beta chains were sequenced from one sample in a study of blood T cell repertoires in COVID-19. Assay: immunoSEQ multiplex PCR; the TCRdb copy retains only in-frame clones and omits some. The data show 73,000 or so clones, less than 85% seen once. The source material was peripheral blood. These receptor sequences come from a man between 60 and 75 years old with acute or convalescent COVID-19.

The J gene is TRBJ2-5, the V gene TRBV5-1, with a tentative D call TRBD1 (6 bases). The V gene's germline CDR1 is SGHRS and CDR2 YFSETQ. CDR3 length: 15 amino acids. Trimming left V 4 bases short and J 1 base short, with 14 bases between. CDR3 sequence (DNA): TGCGCCAGCAGCAAATTAACAGGGCGCCAAGAGACCCAGTACTTC. It specifies CASSKLTGRQETQYF. The variable domain in full, completed from reference TRBV5-1 and TRBJ2-5, reads KAGVTQTPRYLIKTRGQQVTLSCSPISGHRSVSWYQQTPGQGLQFLFEYFSETQRNKGNFPGRFSGRQFSNSRSEMNVSTLELGDSALYLCASSKLTGRQETQYFGPGTRLLVL.

In this sample, this clone turned up a few times. V usage is TRBV18 and J usage is TRBJ2-2; possible D gene TRBD2, 6 bases. Trimming pared 3 bases from V and 6 bases from J, leaving 11 bases between. CDR1 and CDR2 from the germline V gene are KGHSH and LQKENI. This CDR3 comprises 14 residues. CDR3 coding DNA: TGTGCCAGCTCACCCAATCCGGGGGCCGGGGAGCTGTTTTTT. Its translation: CASSPNPGAGELFF.

The chain employs TRBV24-1 and TRBJ1-2, with 9 bases that match TRBD1. CDR1 and CDR2 from the germline V gene are KGHDR and SFDVKD. The length of the CDR3 is 16 residues. J gave up 7 bases and V 4 bases, and 12 bases lay outside the gene matches. CDR3 residues: CATSDTRQGVKGGYTF. The CDR3 bases are TGTGCCACCAGTGACACCCGACAGGGGGTTAAAGGTGGCTACACCTTC.

This sequence joins TRBV6-6 and TRBJ2-7; D might be TRBD1 (5 bases). CDR3 length: 13 residues. CDR1 is MNHNY, CDR2 SVGAGI, per germline (reference sequence). V dropped 0 bases and J dropped 2 bases, with 5 bases sitting between them. The CDR3 loop reads CASSYSGAYEQYV. The CDR3 DNA sequence: TGTGCCAGCAGTTACTCAGGGGCCTACGAGCAGTACGTC.

V gene TRBV28 combines with J gene TRBJ1-6, with D possibly being TRBD1 (6 bases). Germline loops: CDR1 MDHEN, CDR2 SYDVKM. CDR3 length: 13 residues. V lost 1 base, J lost 15 bases, and 13 bases lay in between. CDR3 region: CASSLSRGRFLHF. Here the CDR3 DNA reads TGTGCCAGCAGTTTATCCAGGGGAAGGTTCCTCCACTTT.

The V and J genes are TRBV7-9 and TRBJ2-3; TRBD1 is a possible D gene (8 bases). CDR3 length equals 19 residues. V lost 5 bases to trimming and J lost 1 base, with 25 bases between them. CDR1 is SEHNR and CDR2 is FQNEAQ in the germline V gene (reference sequence). The CDR3 DNA is TGTGCCAGCAGCGGAACGTCAGCTTACAGGGGGAGGGGCACAGATACGCAGTATTTT. This encodes CASSGTSAYRGRGTDTQYF.

The gene calls are TRBV5-1 and TRBJ2-1, with D possibly matching TRBD2 (7 bases). Germline V gene data show CDR1 as SGHRS and CDR2 as YFSETQ. The length of the CDR3 is 16 residues. Between the trimmed V and J ends, which lost 4 bases and 4 bases, there was a span of 18 bases. The CDR3 DNA is TGCGCCAGCAGCCCCGAATCGGGGGGCTATTACAATGAGCAGTTCTTC. Its protein is CASSPESGGYYNEQFF.

The chain recombines TRBV5-1 with TRBJ1-1; D ambiguous. This CDR3 contains 15 residues. The V and J ends lost 4 bases and 0 bases respectively, with 13 bases between them. The germline CDR1 and CDR2 sequences are SGHRS and YFSETQ. CDR3 residues: CASSPVEGMNTEAFF. CDR3 nucleotide sequence: TGCGCCAGCAGCCCGGTGGAGGGCATGAACACTGAAGCTTTCTTT.

This clone appeared a single time. The rearrangement uses TRBV30 and TRBJ2-5; D unresolved. V lost 3 bases, J lost 5 bases, and 7 bases lay in between. The CDR3 has 11 residues. Germline V gene data show CDR1 as GTSNPN and CDR2 as SVGIG (reference sequence). CDR3 loop: CAWSNGETQYF. For the CDR3, the DNA is TGTGCCTGGAGCAACGGGGAGACCCAGTACTTC.

The chain recombines TRBV7-8 with TRBJ2-3; D is uncertain. Germline loops: CDR1 SGHVS, CDR2 FQNEAQ. The CDR3 covers 15 residues. Trimming took off 1 base at V and 4 bases at J, with 12 bases between the two ends. CDR3 in DNA: TGTGCCAGCAGCTTAGGGGCTACCACCTCAGATACGCAGTATTTT. Protein: CASSLGATTSDTQYF.

The J gene is TRBJ2-1, the V gene TRBV18; 10 nucleotides agree with TRBD2. This CDR3 is 14 amino acids long. V lost 5 bases to trimming and J lost 7 bases; unmatched junction nucleotides: 5. Germline CDR1 is KGHSH and CDR2 is LQKENI. The CDR3 DNA reads as TGTGCCAGCTCAGGAGGACTAGCGGCAAATGAGCAGTTCTTC. The encoded protein is CASSGGLAANEQFF.

The rearrangement uses TRBV27 and TRBJ2-3; 9 positions match TRBD1. With 8 bases clipped from V and 4 bases from J, the junction kept 10 bases outside the gene matches. Germline CDR1 MNHEY, CDR2 SMNVEV (reference sequence). The CDR3 consists of 15 residues. The CDR3 coding sequence is TGTGCCAGCCCCGACAGGGGGATCGGGTCAGATACGCAGTATTTT. It is translated as CASPDRGIGSDTQYF.

The rearrangement joins TRBV7-3 to TRBJ2-2; 7 positions agree with TRBD2. This CDR3 is 15 amino acids long. The trim removed 8 bases at V and 3 bases at J, leaving 9 bases unmatched. The germline CDR1 and CDR2 sequences are SGHTA and FQGTGA. CDR3 coding DNA: TGTGCCAGCGCGCTAAGGACTAGTGACACCGGGGAGCTGTTTTTT. Translating gives CASALRTSDTGELFF.

The chain uses TRBV7-9 and TRBJ2-2, with 8 positions matching TRBD2. Germline lookup yields CDR1 SEHNR and CDR2 FQNEAQ (reference sequence). V lost 2 bases and J lost 6; bases outside the gene matches: 8. The CDR3 has 16 amino acids. This chain's CDR3 is CASSLSGLGDAGELFF. Here the CDR3 DNA reads TGTGCCAGCAGCTTATCGGGACTAGGGGACGCCGGGGAGCTGTTTTTT.

For the CDR3, the DNA is TGTGCCAGTAGGCTAGGAGGCACTGAAGCTTTCTTT. Translated, it gives CASRLGGTEAFF. The chain recombines TRBV19 with TRBJ1-1; D unclear. The CDR3 runs 12 residues. CDR1 is LNHDA and CDR2 is SQIVND in the germline V gene (reference sequence). Deletions cut 6 bases from V and 4 bases from J, with 9 bases between.